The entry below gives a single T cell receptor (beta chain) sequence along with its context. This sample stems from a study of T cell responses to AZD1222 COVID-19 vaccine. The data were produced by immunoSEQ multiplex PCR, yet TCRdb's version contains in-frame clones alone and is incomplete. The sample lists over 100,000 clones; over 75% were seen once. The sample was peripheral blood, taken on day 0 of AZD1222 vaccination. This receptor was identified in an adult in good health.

The CDR3 loop is CASSWGPTLSGNTIYF. The CDR3 nucleotides are TGTGCCAGCAGTTGGGGGCCTACACTCTCTGGAAACACCATATATTTT. This chain links TRBV2 with TRBJ1-3, with D maybe TRBD1 (6 bases). Trimming took off 5 bases at V and 0 bases at J, with 14 bases between the two ends. The CDR3 is made up of 16 amino acids. Germline values: CDR1 SNHLY, CDR2 FYNNEI. Combining the CDR3 with reference TRBV2 and TRBJ1-3 gives the whole variable domain EPEVTQTPSHQVTQMGQEVILRCVPISNHLYFYWYRQILGQKVEFLVSFYNNEISEKSEIFDDQFSVERPDGSNFTLKIRSTKLEDSAMYFCASSWGPTLSGNTIYFGEGSWLTVV.